The 5 T cell receptor beta chains in this list originate from one sample, sequenced in a study of cytomegalovirus exposure and HLA in healthy donors. The PCR was carried out with 60 Vbeta primers and 13 Jbeta primers. TCRdb's table, derived via immunoSEQ multiplex PCR, lists solely in-frame clones and lacks some. The sample holds some 120,000 clones, roughly 82% seen once. Source material: PBMCs. These receptors originate from a woman aged 18-29 years in good health and CMV-seronegative.

This clone occurred a few times. The genes are TRBV10-1 and TRBJ2-1, with D possibly matching TRBD2 (6 bases). Germline assignment: CDR1 WNHNN and CDR2 SYGVQD (reference sequence). The CDR3 has 14 amino acids. Trimming removed 6 bases from V and 6 bases from J, with 15 bases in between. CDR3: CASSRDFPSNEQFF. The DNA for the CDR3 is TGCGCCAGCAGCCGGGACTTTCCTTCCAATGAGCAGTTCTTC.

The rearrangement uses TRBV18 and TRBJ2-1, with 9 bases matching TRBD1. CDR1 is KGHSH and CDR2 is LQKENI in the germline V gene. Germline trimming cut 6 bases from V and 11 bases from J; bases unmatched to any gene: 2. The CDR3 runs to 11 residues. CDR3 sequence (DNA): TGTGCCAGCTCGGACAGGGGTCAGCAGTTCTTC. Its protein is CASSDRGQQFF.

This sequence joins TRBV7-6 and TRBJ2-5, with D unresolved. With 2 bases removed from V and 13 bases from J, the gap between germline ends came to 14 bases. CDR1 and CDR2 from the germline V gene are SGHVS and FNYEAQ. CDR3 length: 12 residues. The CDR3 here is CASSLRNSLVYF. The CDR3 region has the DNA TGTGCCAGCAGCTTAAGGAACAGCCTTGTGTACTTC.

V is TRBV4-3 and J is TRBJ2-2, with a weak D call TRBD2 (6 bases). With 0 bases removed from V and 8 bases from J, the gap between germline ends came to 13 bases. Looked up from germline, CDR1 is LGHNA and CDR2 is YSLEER. CDR3 size: 15 residues. CDR3 sequence (DNA): TGCGCCAGCAGCCAAGAGGAGGGTAGGAGGGGGGAGCTGTTTTTT. Translation: CASSQEEGRRGELFF.

The gene calls are TRBV19 and TRBJ2-1; 7 bases map to TRBD2. V dropped 3 bases and J dropped 0; count of bases not matched to a gene: 11. Germline CDR1 is LNHDA and CDR2 is SQIVND (reference sequence). CDR3 length: 18 residues. CDR3 sequence: CASSIRGPSGSSYNEQFF. The DNA of the CDR3 is TGTGCCAGTAGTATTCGGGGACCTAGCGGAAGCTCCTACAATGAGCAGTTCTTC.